This T cell receptor (beta chain) was identified in a study of post-analysis software for immune sequencing data (dated by TCRdb to between 2014 and 2016). For context, the study as a whole: The recorded disease courses included relapsing-remitting, secondary progressive and progressive-relapsing multiple sclerosis, and some patients had no subtype annotation. Patient repertoires were compared against ten to eleven previously published healthy control repertoires from donors aged roughly 6 to 26 years. A subset of samples was prepared in parallel using single-end sample barcoding, then pooled and co-amplified after Illumina adapter ligation. Study-level results and caveats: The multiple sclerosis patient group was slightly younger than the control group. Multiple sclerosis patients had significantly lower normalized Chao1 diversity than controls, a result that suggests substantial peripheral T-cell clonal expansion. Significantly higher frequencies in patients than in controls were found for a handful of TRBV segments, including TRBV5-6, TRBV5-1 and TRBV20-1. When samples were clustered directly using the F measure, samples prepared in the same batch co-clustered strongly, which prompted a batch-effect correction.

Trimming leaves V shorter by 1 base and J shorter by 9 bases, with the junction holding 5 bases beyond the gene matches. There are 15 amino acids in the CDR3, from cysteine to phenylalanine inclusive. The only DNA kept is the CDR3, 45 bases in frame from the first base. In the germline V gene, CDR1 corresponds to SGDLS and CDR2 to YYNGEE. The table lists this clonotype with a few counts. Its antigen specificity is not known. Base qualities are not provided; no much larger clone lies one nucleotide away. Receptors were amplified or captured by PCR. Reads for this sample came from an Illumina HiSeq 2500. To reduce PCR and sequencing biases, unique molecular identifiers were incorporated into the TCR beta cDNA libraries. Approximately 500,000 cDNA molecules were obtained per 1 to 10 million input T cells, so each molecule approximated one T cell. The patient libraries were prepared and sequenced using the same protocol as the earlier healthy control dataset. Samples belonging to the same batch were prepared together, multiplexed and sequenced on a shared HiSeq lane. The authors' analysis ran thus. MIGEC was used to process the raw barcoded reads, and molecular identifier groups with only a single read were discarded before consensus assembly and CDR3 extraction. VDJtools was used for post-analysis of the clonotype tables, with diversity normalized by down-sampling every dataset to the smallest sample size. To correct batch-related cross-sample contamination, repertoire overlap clustering matched CDR3 amino acid sequences but not nucleotide sequences. The public sequencing data were trimmed at Q25 with fastp and processed into clonotypes with MiXCR by TCRdb, which kept only in-frame beta chains. Here each entry gathers all rows of one CDR3 protein and keeps the most common genes and DNA. The V and J calls were determined by TCRdb, not by the authors. The sample table lists about 570,000 distinct CDR3 sequences, under 40% of them with a count of one. The ten largest clones add up to about 6% of the sample.

To demonstrate the VDJtools post-analysis software, the study profiled TCR beta repertoires from the peripheral blood of about 13 young patients with multiple sclerosis. The multiple sclerosis patients were children and adolescents between 6 and 15 years of age. The sequence links TRBV9 to TRBJ2-1; TRBD2 fits 12 bases in the junction. The sequencing input was blood. This receptor was taken from a girl under 18 with multiple sclerosis. CDR3 loop: CASSVLAGGPAEQFF. The DNA is as follows: TGTGCCAGCAGCGTACTAGCGGGGGGGCCGGCTGAGCAGTTCTTC.